The 18 T cell receptor beta chains listed next were all sequenced from one sample in a study of T cell repertoires in cytomegalovirus infection. No antigen is known for these receptors. TCRdb reprocessed the reads via MiXCR and lists one record per CDR3 protein. There are roughly 700,000 distinct CDR3 sequences in the sample; 30% to 40% occur only once, and about 20% lies in the top ten. The sample consisted of cultured PBMCs, taken from culture after CMV antigen stimulation. The receptors were sampled from a human donor in good health (CMV status not recorded). Some clones in this sample may be carry-over from other donors' samples.

This clonotype was found a few times. V and J are TRBV15 and TRBJ1-5; D call uncertain. CDR3 length: 17 residues. Germline CDR1 is LNHNV and CDR2 is YYDKDF (reference sequence). V lost 0 bases, J lost 0 bases, and 12 bases lay in between. In DNA form, the CDR3 reads TGTGCCACCAGCAGAGAGGGCTGGGGTTATAGCAATCAGCCCCAGCATTTT. As protein: CATSREGWGYSNQPQHF.

The sample holds a few counts of this clonotype. This chain links TRBV6-6 with TRBJ2-6; D is ambiguous. Germline V gene sequence: CDR1 MNHNY, CDR2 SVGAGI (reference sequence). V lost 6 bases to trimming and J lost 0 bases, with 12 bases between them. This CDR3 has 16 amino acids. The CDR3 loop reads CASSTLGSSGANVLTF. The CDR3 coding sequence is TGTGCCAGCAGCACCCTGGGGTCCTCTGGGGCCAACGTCCTGACTTTC.

The chain couples TRBV5-1 to TRBJ2-7, with 9 bases aligning to TRBD2. Germline assignment: CDR1 SGHRS and CDR2 YFSETQ. This CDR3 contains 16 residues. V lost 0 bases and J lost 4; bases outside the gene matches: 8. The CDR3 region has the DNA TGCGCCAGCAGCTTGGATGCGGTAGCGGGGGCTTACGAGCAGTACTTC. This sequence encodes CASSLDAVAGAYEQYF.

This clonotype has just a few counts. The chain joins TRBV7-9 to TRBJ1-1; no reliable D call. This CDR3 contains 15 residues. The ends were cut back, 1 base at V and 5 bases at J, with 14 bases in the middle. CDR1 is SEHNR, CDR2 FQNEAQ, per germline (reference sequence). CDR3 DNA: TGTGCCAGCAGCTTAGGGTCCTCGAGAGTAACTGAAGCTTTCTTT. Translating it yields CASSLGSSRVTEAFF.

This clonotype has more than one count but fewer than ten. The rearrangement uses TRBV12-3 or TRBV12-4 and TRBJ2-1, with a tentative D call TRBD2 (5 bases). The V end was cut by 6 bases, the J end by 0 bases, with 18 bases between. This CDR3 contains 17 residues. CDR3 DNA sequence: TGTGCCAGCAGGACGACTACGTCCCAGAGCTCCTACAATGAGCAGTTCTTC. As protein: CASRTTTSQSSYNEQFF.

The V and J genes are TRBV7-2 and TRBJ2-7; D ambiguous. CDR1 SGHTA and CDR2 FQGNSA come from the germline V gene. The CDR3 is made up of 13 amino acids. Trimming removed 5 bases from V and 0 bases from J, with 8 bases in between. This CDR3 reads CASSRALSYEQYF. In DNA, the CDR3 is TGTGCCAGCAGCCGGGCCCTCTCCTACGAGCAGTACTTC.

J is TRBJ1-3 and V is TRBV7-6; 7 bases align to TRBD1. This CDR3 region has 13 residues. After removal of 6 bases from V and 8 bases from J, the junction contained 7 bases not matched to a gene. Germline CDR1 is SGHVS and CDR2 is FNYEAQ. The CDR3 is CASRLGQEYTIYF. CDR3 sequence (DNA): TGTGCCAGCAGACTAGGACAGGAGTACACCATATATTTT.

The chain carries TRBV10-3 and TRBJ1-4; no reliable D call. The CDR3 totals 14 residues. V was cut by 6 bases and J by 0 bases, with 8 bases left in between. The germline V gene encodes CDR1 ENHRY and CDR2 SYGVKD. Here the CDR3 reads CAIRQTATNEKLFF. CDR3 nucleotides: TGTGCCATCAGGCAGACTGCAACTAATGAAAAACTGTTTTTT.

A remark on this clonotype: Compared with germline, one end of the junction differs, possibly owing to a read error. V is TRBV7-2 and J is TRBJ1-2; 7 nucleotides align to TRBD1. The CDR3 contains 15 residues. The germline V gene encodes CDR1 SGHTA and CDR2 FQGNSA. The CDR3 DNA is TGTGCCGGCAGCAAGACAGGGAGCGGTAACTATGGCTACACCTTC. This sequence encodes CAGSKTGSGNYGYTF.

The gene calls are TRBV5-4 and TRBJ1-4; D is ambiguous. CDR1 is SGHNT, CDR2 YYREEE, per germline (reference sequence). The ends were cut back, 4 bases at V and 8 bases at J, with 18 bases in the middle. The CDR3 has 15 amino acids. In DNA, the CDR3 is TGTGCCAGCAGCCCTAGGGCAGGCGATAGAGAAAAACTGTTTTTT. Translated, it gives CASSPRAGDREKLFF.

This CDR3 reads CASRLDTNNEQFF. The CDR3 nucleotides are TGTGCCAGCAGATTGGACACAAACAATGAGCAGTTCTTC. The chain employs TRBV2 and TRBJ2-1, with a tentative D call TRBD1 (5 bases). This CDR3 has 13 residues. Germline loops: CDR1 SNHLY, CDR2 FYNNEI. V lost 6 bases and J lost 5, with 11 bases in between.

This clonotype has only a few counts. The chain recombines TRBV5-4 with TRBJ1-2, with D possibly being TRBD1 (6 bases). The germline V and J ends were trimmed by 0 bases and 4 bases, with 16 bases remaining between them. CDR3 length equals 16 residues. Germline V gene data show CDR1 as SGHNT and CDR2 as YYREEE (reference sequence). This CDR3 reads CASSLGREGVSYGYTF. CDR3 coding DNA: TGTGCCAGCAGCTTGGGGCGTGAGGGGGTGAGCTATGGCTACACCTTC.

This clonotype was found many times. The chain is built from TRBV7-2 and TRBJ2-2; the match to TRBD2 covers 9 bases. CDR1 is SGHTA, CDR2 FQGNSA, per germline. The CDR3 sequence is 16 residues long. V lost 1 base, J lost 3 bases, and 3 bases stayed unmatched. The CDR3 spells CASSLVSGRHTGELFF. The CDR3, as DNA: TGTGCCAGCAGCTTAGTAAGCGGGAGGCACACCGGGGAGCTGTTTTTT.

This clonotype was observed a single time. This rearrangement joins TRBV10-3 to TRBJ1-1; possibly TRBD1 for D (6 bases). Germline V gene data show CDR1 as ENHRY and CDR2 as SYGVKD. V gave up 6 bases and J gave up 0 bases, with 17 bases separating them. CDR3 length equals 16 residues. CDR3 nucleotides: TGTGCCATCAGCGCCCTGGGGGGGGGCCTGAACACTGAAGCTTTCTTT. It yields the protein CAISALGGGLNTEAFF.

This clonotype appeared many times. The chain combines TRBV7-2 with TRBJ2-7, with D possibly TRBD2 on 7 matching bases. Trimming stripped 0 bases from V and 7 bases from J, with 13 bases between. This CDR3 spans 14 amino acids. Germline V gene lookup returns CDR1 SGHTA and CDR2 FQGNSA. DNA for the CDR3: TGTGCCAGCAGCTTAGCGGGGGGGCCGAGAGAGCAGTACTTC. Translation gives CASSLAGGPREQYF.

The J gene is TRBJ1-1, the V gene TRBV20-1; D perhaps matches TRBD1 (5 bases). The CDR3 has 16 residues. Germline CDR1 DFQATT, CDR2 SNEGSKA (reference sequence). Trimming stripped 0 bases from V and 4 bases from J, with 18 bases between. The CDR3 DNA reads as TGCAGTGCTAGAGATCGACCGACTCCGAGGGGCACTGAAGCTTTCTTT. It is translated as CSARDRPTPRGTEAFF.

The chain recombines TRBV29-1 with TRBJ1-2; no definite D call. V was pared by 0 bases and J by 2 bases, with 10 bases between. The CDR3 consists of 14 residues. Germline V gene lookup returns CDR1 SQVTM and CDR2 ANQGSEA. DNA for the CDR3: TGCAGCGTTGAAGATCGCGCCAGGAACTATGGCTACACCTTC. Amino acid sequence: CSVEDRARNYGYTF.

This clonotype was observed a handful of times. The chain joins TRBV28 to TRBJ1-5, with 7 bases aligning to TRBD1. Per germline, CDR1 MDHEN and CDR2 SYDVKM. Trimming cost V 8 bases and J 9 bases; bases outside gene matches: 19. This CDR3 is built from 16 residues. CDR3 protein: CASGAQGVAPAAPQHF. Written as DNA, the CDR3 is TGTGCCAGCGGCGCCCAGGGGGTAGCCCCTGCGGCGCCCCAGCATTTT.